The entry below gives a single TCR beta chain sequence along with its context. Amplification started from genomic DNA. Amplification of the beta chain CDR3 used 30 forward and 13 reverse multiplex primers. TCRdb used MiXCR to reprocess the multiplex PCR reads, holding one entry per CDR3 protein. Among fewer than 350,000 distinct CDR3 sequences, approximately 50% were seen once, and the ten largest hold roughly 15%. This specimen comes from a study of type 1 and type 2 diabetes patients. Germline CDR1 SGHVS, CDR2 FNYEAQ. V lost 5 bases, J lost 7 bases, and 14 bases lay in between. The CDR3 is made up of 14 amino acids.

The sequencing input was peripheral blood mononuclear cells (PBMCs). This TCR derives from a man aged 18 to 30 with type 2 diabetes. The chain links TRBV7-6 to TRBJ2-2; D may be TRBD1 (5 bases). CDR3 amino acids: CASSQGLPHGELFF. The CDR3 nucleotides read TGTGCCAGCAGCCAGGGCCTTCCCCACGGGGAGCTGTTTTTT.